This T cell receptor (beta chain) was sequenced for a study of beta chain features in type 1 diabetes. Study conclusions and caveats: Shorter TCRB CDR3s, moderately but significantly so, were found in Type 1 diabetes patients in all four CD4+ subsets.

V lost 4 bases, J lost 5 bases, and 8 bases lay in between. The CDR3 has 13 amino acids. Germline V gene sequence: CDR1 MNHNS, CDR2 SASEGT. The entirety of the isolated RNA underwent reverse transcription, so expressed TCRB transcripts were sequenced. TCRdb keeps only in-frame clones here, not all; method: immunoSEQ multiplex PCR. Found here are some 110,000 clones, about a sixth of them singletons; the top ten hold 2% to 3%. CD45RO/CCR7/CD25/CD127/CD95/CD27 separated CD4+ naive, central memory, regulatory and stem cell-like memory cells by sorting. There are a few counts of this clone. Its specificity is unknown.

Material for sequencing was central memory CD4+ T cells from blood. The receptor's source is a man aged 25 to 40 with type 1 diabetes. This chain uses TRBV6-1 with TRBJ2-2; no reliable D call. CDR3 amino acids: CASSAVETGELFF. CDR3 nucleotides: TGTGCCAGCAGTGCGGTTGAGACCGGGGAGCTGTTTTTT.